A selection of T cell receptor beta chains follows, all from one sample in a study of radiation and T cells in renal cell carcinoma. Profiling relied on immunoSEQ multiplex PCR, and the TCRdb table lists in-frame clones only, not all of them. Among 150,000 to 180,000 clones listed, about 91% were seen once. Material: blood, obtained from a patient whose treatment included radiotherapy and nephrectomy. All receptors come from a woman aged 45 to 65 with renal cell carcinoma. Each CDR3 is given with its conserved first and last residue. Each record gives: clone size, J gene, V gene, D gene, CDR3 DNA, CDR3 protein. The D gene is left open where the match is weak. The size field is filled for only some rows; it gives once, few, many or a size class.

size: -; J: TRBJ1-2; V: TRBV13; D: TRBD1; DNA: TGTGCCAGCAGCTCCGGAGACAGGGAGGTCTATGGCTACACCTTC; CDR3: CASSSGDREVYGYTF
size: -; J: TRBJ1-3; V: TRBV18; D: TRBD1; DNA: TGTGCCAGCTCACCTAGTACAGGGGGCCGATCTGGAAACACCATATATTTT; CDR3: CASSPSTGGRSGNTIYF
size: -; J: TRBJ1-1; V: TRBV18; D: -; DNA: TGTGCCAGCTCACCACGAGGGGGTTCGGGGATGAACACTGAAGCTTTCTTT; CDR3: CASSPRGGSGMNTEAFF
size: -; J: TRBJ2-2; V: TRBV7-7; D: -; DNA: TGTGCTAGCAGCTTAGAATCAGGAGTCACCGGGGAGCTGTTTTTT; CDR3: CASSLESGVTGELFF
size: -; J: TRBJ1-4; V: TRBV7-2; D: -; DNA: TGTGCCAGCAGCTGGGGGGCTGGTAATGAAAAACTGTTTTTT; CDR3: CASSWGAGNEKLFF
size: -; J: TRBJ1-1; V: TRBV10-3; D: -; DNA: TGTGCCAGCAGTTACTCGAGTGGAGAACAGGGTGAAGCTTTCTTT; CDR3: CASSYSSGEQGEAFF
size: once; J: TRBJ1-1; V: TRBV6-1; D: -; DNA: TGTGCCAGCAGAGACAGCCCACGAGCTGAAGCTTTCTTT; CDR3: CASRDSPRAEAFF
size: -; J: TRBJ2-7; V: TRBV4-1; D: -; DNA: TGCGCCAGCAGCCCAACACAGGGCTACGAGCAGTACTTC; CDR3: CASSPTQGYEQYF
size: -; J: TRBJ2-5; V: TRBV9; D: -; DNA: TGTGCCAGCAGCGTAGGGGCAGGGACGCTGGAGACCCAGTACTTC; CDR3: CASSVGAGTLETQYF
size: -; J: TRBJ2-2; V: TRBV9; D: -; DNA: TGTGCCAGCAGCTCCCGCTTCCCTACCGGGGAGCTGTTTTTT; CDR3: CASSSRFPTGELFF
size: -; J: TRBJ2-5; V: TRBV7-7; D: TRBD2; DNA: TGTGCTAGCAGCCGAGGACTAGCGGGGGGGCAAGAGACCCAGTACTTC; CDR3: CASSRGLAGGQETQYF